This T cell receptor beta chain was identified during a study of T-cell memory formation after mild COVID-19. The CDR3 has 16 amino acids. The ends were cut back, 4 bases at V and 9 bases at J, with 22 bases in the middle. Germline V gene data show CDR1 as SGHAT and CDR2 as FQNNGV. This clonotype has a handful of counts. TCRdb redid the calling of the 5' RACE reads with MiXCR, one entry per CDR3 protein. This repertoire shows a few hundred thousand distinct CDR3 sequences, roughly a tenth found once; its top ten account for 3% to 3.5%. V gene TRBV11-2 combines with J gene TRBJ2-1; D gene uncertain. The specimen sequenced was PBMCs or a T cell subset sorted from them (not recorded which). The receptor's source is a man between 18 and 29 years old who had mild COVID-19 (a few samples of this study predate the infection). Cell type and time point are not known. CDR3 amino acids: CASSSKDPRRVSEQFF. CDR3 nucleotide sequence: TGTGCCAGCAGCTCGAAGGACCCTAGAAGGGTTAGTGAGCAGTTCTTC.